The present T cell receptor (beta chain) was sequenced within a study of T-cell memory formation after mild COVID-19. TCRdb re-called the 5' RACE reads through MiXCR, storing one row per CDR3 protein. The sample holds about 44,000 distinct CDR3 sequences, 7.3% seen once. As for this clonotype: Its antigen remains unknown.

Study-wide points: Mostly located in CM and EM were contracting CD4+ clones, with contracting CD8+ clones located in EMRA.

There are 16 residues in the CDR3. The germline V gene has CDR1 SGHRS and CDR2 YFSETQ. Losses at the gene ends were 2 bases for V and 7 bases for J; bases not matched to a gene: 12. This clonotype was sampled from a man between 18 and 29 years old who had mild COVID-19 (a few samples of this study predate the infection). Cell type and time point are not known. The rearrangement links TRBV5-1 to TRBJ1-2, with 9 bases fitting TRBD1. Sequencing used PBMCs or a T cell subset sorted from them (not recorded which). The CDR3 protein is CASSFAGTGSLGGYTF. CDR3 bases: TGCGCCAGCAGCTTCGCCGGGACAGGGAGTTTGGGTGGCTACACCTTC.